Below, 10 T cell receptor beta chains from the same sample are listed, as sequenced in a study of blood T cell repertoires in COVID-19. Sequenced by immunoSEQ multiplex PCR; TCRdb stores in-frame clones only, minus some. The sample yields roughly 240,000 clones, approximately 86% seen once. Sequencing was performed on peripheral blood. The receptors stem from a woman aged 25 to 45 who had recovered from COVID-19.

The rearrangement joins TRBV10-3 to TRBJ2-1, with D possibly being TRBD1 (5 bases). Germline CDR1 and CDR2: ENHRY and SYGVKD. V dropped 6 bases and J dropped 7 bases, with 13 bases sitting between them. There are 13 residues in the CDR3. The CDR3 coding sequence is TGTGCCATCAGCAGGGAAGGTGGGAATGAGCAGTTCTTC. Protein product: CAISREGGNEQFF.

This clone appeared once. The chain uses TRBV14 and TRBJ2-2; D is uncertain. This CDR3 has 15 amino acids. The ends were cut back, 1 base at V and 2 bases at J, with 8 bases in the middle. Germline-derived CDR1 and CDR2 are SGHDN and FVKESK. CDR3 in amino acids: CASSQGYRNTGELFF. CDR3 nucleotide sequence: TGTGCCAGCAGCCAAGGTTACAGAAACACCGGGGAGCTGTTTTTT.

This clone appeared a few times. The chain couples TRBV7-6 to TRBJ1-1; tentative D call: TRBD1 (6 bases). This CDR3 is 11 amino acids long. With 4 bases removed from V and 6 bases from J, the gap between germline ends came to 6 bases. The germline V gene has CDR1 SGHVS and CDR2 FNYEAQ. In DNA, the CDR3 is TGTGCCAGCAGCTGGACAGCTGAAGCTTTCTTT. Amino acids: CASSWTAEAFF.

The V and J genes are TRBV2 and TRBJ2-7; D uncertain. V lost 10 bases and J 1 base, leaving 17 bases between the germline ends. The CDR3 spans 14 residues. CDR1 is SNHLY and CDR2 is FYNNEI in the germline V gene. CDR3 amino acids: CAKKPPGLSYEQYF. CDR3 sequence (DNA): TGTGCCAAGAAACCCCCAGGCCTATCCTACGAGCAGTACTTC.

Details on this clone: Other DNA variants within this sample encode the same CDR3. CDR3 coding DNA: TGTGCCAGCAGCTTGGGACTAGCAGGCGAGCAGTACTTC. Its protein product is CASSLGLAGEQYF. This rearrangement joins TRBV5-4 to TRBJ2-7; 7 nucleotides agree with TRBD2. With V trimmed by 0 bases and J by 6 bases, 3 bases remained unmatched. The CDR3 covers 13 residues. Germline CDR1 reads SGHNT; CDR2 reads YYREEE (reference sequence).

V is TRBV6-5 and J is TRBJ1-1; 11 bases agree with TRBD1. The germline V gene has CDR1 MNHEY and CDR2 SVGAGI. The V segment lost 6 bases and the J segment 4 bases; nucleotides outside the gene matches: 4. The CDR3 runs to 14 residues. Written as DNA, the CDR3 is TGTGCCAGCAGAGGGACAGGGGGTGTCACTGAAGCTTTCTTT. It translates to CASRGTGGVTEAFF.

CDR3 nucleotides: TGTGCCAGCAGTGAGGAGGGACAGGGGGCAGATACGCAGTATTTT. Translated, it gives CASSEEGQGADTQYF. The chain joins TRBV2 to TRBJ2-3; 11 bases fit TRBD1. CDR1 SNHLY and CDR2 FYNNEI come from the germline V gene. The ends lost 3 bases at V and 4 bases at J; junction bases unmatched: 3. The CDR3 has 15 residues.

The chain uses TRBV4-1 and TRBJ2-7; TRBD1 agrees at 10 bases. Germline V lookup: CDR1 MGHRA, CDR2 YSYEKL. V was clipped by 4 bases and J by 5 bases; unmatched bases: 5. The CDR3 extends over 14 amino acids. CDR3 bases: TGCGCCAGCAGCCGGAGACAGGGGGCGGACGAGCAGTACTTC. Residues: CASSRRQGADEQYF.

This chain joins TRBV2 and TRBJ2-5; D not certain. Trimming pared 4 bases from V and 2 bases from J, leaving 5 bases between. The CDR3 runs to 12 residues. The germline gives CDR1 SNHLY, CDR2 FYNNEI. The CDR3 DNA sequence: TGTGCCAGCAGTGGGCAGCAAGAGACCCAGTACTTC. Translated, it gives CASSGQQETQYF.

The rearrangement joins TRBV6-4 to TRBJ2-3, with 10 bases lining up with TRBD2. The CDR3 spans 15 residues. The ends lost 2 bases at V and 4 bases at J; junction bases unmatched: 3. CDR1 and CDR2 (germline): MRHNA, SNTAGT. CDR3 nucleotide sequence: TGTGCCAGCAGTGACGGAGCGGGGGGGCCAGATACGCAGTATTTT. Protein product: CASSDGAGGPDTQYF.